This T cell receptor beta chain was found in a study of blood T cell repertoires in COVID-19. Overall study: Both acute and convalescent COVID-19 samples were obtained from the United States, Italy and Spain. In each case, the material was cDNA or gDNA derived from T cells, B-cell-depleted T cells, or PBMCs.

Methods used by the authors: Reference gene primer amplification gave estimated nucleated cell counts. Here immunoSEQ multiplex PCR was the method, and the copy in TCRdb shows in-frame clones only, minus some. V and J calls and clone size are copied from that table; D and trimming were computed from the DNA. Among about 270,000 clones, roughly 80% were seen once, and the ten largest hold approximately 4.1%. The CDR3 totals 12 residues. Germline assignment: CDR1 ENHRY and CDR2 SYGVKD. Trimming cost V 2 bases and J 10 bases, with 11 bases left between them. V gene TRBV10-3 combines with J gene TRBJ1-1; D remains ambiguous. This sequence was found in a woman aged 45-65 years with active or convalescent COVID-19. The source material was peripheral blood. DNA of the CDR3: TGTGCCATCAGTGAGGGACTGAACGGAGCTTTCTTT. Amino acid sequence: CAISEGLNGAFF.